This T cell receptor (beta chain) came from a study of blood T cell repertoires in COVID-19. Study-level information: Samples representing acute and convalescent COVID-19 were sourced from the United States, Italy and Spain. T cells, B-cell-depleted T cells, or PBMCs supplied cDNA or gDNA.

This CDR3 has 15 residues. With 3 bases removed from V and 6 bases from J, the gap between germline ends came to 16 bases. Germline V CDR1 and CDR2: SGDLS, YYNGEE. Original data processing: For nucleated cells, counts were estimated from reference gene primer amplification. Clones were read by immunoSEQ multiplex PCR, and TCRdb kept only the in-frame ones, dropping some. That table furnishes V, J and clone size, whereas the DNA furnished D and trimming. Of about 150,000 clones in the sample, roughly 91% were seen once. The chain combines TRBV9 with TRBJ2-1; D may be TRBD2 (5 bases). The sequencing input was peripheral blood. This TCR came from a man aged 50-59 years who had recovered from COVID-19. This chain's CDR3 is CASSASWSRSNEQFF. Written as DNA, the CDR3 is TGTGCCAGCAGCGCTAGCTGGAGTCGCTCCAATGAGCAGTTCTTC.